This T cell receptor (beta chain) was found in a study of blood T cell repertoires in COVID-19. Study as a whole: The United States, Italy and Spain were the sources of the acute and convalescent COVID-19 samples.

Authors' analysis steps: Estimation of nucleated cell counts was performed using reference gene primer amplification. Sequenced by immunoSEQ multiplex PCR; TCRdb stores in-frame clones only, minus some. That table gives V, J and clone size, and the DNA gave D and trimming. The data show around 360,000 clones, approximately 87% seen once. Residents of 20 to 25 US areas, aged about 18 to 100 years, made up the participants. Clinical history reported by participants formed the basis on which cohorts were assigned. The clonotype originates from a man between 35 and 55 years old in a cohort exposed to, infected with or recovered from COVID-19 (not recorded which). Sequenced input: PBMCs or T cells enriched from blood (not recorded which).

The CDR3 region has the DNA TGTGCCAGCTCACCGGGACAGGGGCCCCGGGATCAGCCCCAGCATTTT. Its protein product is CASSPGQGPRDQPQHF. The chain couples TRBV7-9 to TRBJ1-5, with TRBD1 matching 10 bases. With 8 bases clipped from V and 5 bases from J, the junction kept 12 bases outside the gene matches. Germline V gene data show CDR1 as SEHNR and CDR2 as FQNEAQ (reference sequence). The CDR3 extends over 16 amino acids.